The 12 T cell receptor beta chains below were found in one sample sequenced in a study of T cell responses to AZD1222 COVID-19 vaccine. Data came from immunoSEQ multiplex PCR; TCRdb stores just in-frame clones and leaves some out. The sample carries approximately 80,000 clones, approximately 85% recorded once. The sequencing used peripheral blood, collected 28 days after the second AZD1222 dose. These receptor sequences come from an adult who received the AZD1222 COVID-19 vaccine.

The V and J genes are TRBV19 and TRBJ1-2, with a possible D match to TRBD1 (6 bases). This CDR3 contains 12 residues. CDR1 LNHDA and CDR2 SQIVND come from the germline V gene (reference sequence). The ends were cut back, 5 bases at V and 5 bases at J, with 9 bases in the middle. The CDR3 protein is CASSEQGYGYTF. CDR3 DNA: TGTGCCAGTAGTGAACAGGGTTATGGCTACACCTTC.

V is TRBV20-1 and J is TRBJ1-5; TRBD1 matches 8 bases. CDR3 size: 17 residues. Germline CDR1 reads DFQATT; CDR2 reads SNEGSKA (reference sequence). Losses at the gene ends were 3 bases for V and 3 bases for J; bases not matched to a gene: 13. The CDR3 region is CSASTGQGGAVNQPQHF. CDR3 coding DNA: TGCAGTGCTAGTACTGGACAGGGTGGTGCGGTCAATCAGCCCCAGCATTTT.

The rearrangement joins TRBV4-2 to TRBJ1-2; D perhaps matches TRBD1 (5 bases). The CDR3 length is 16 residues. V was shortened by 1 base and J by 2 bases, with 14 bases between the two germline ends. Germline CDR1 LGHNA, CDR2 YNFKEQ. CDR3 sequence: CASSQGEFNRNYGYTF. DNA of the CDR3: TGTGCCAGCAGCCAAGGAGAGTTTAACAGGAACTATGGCTACACCTTC.

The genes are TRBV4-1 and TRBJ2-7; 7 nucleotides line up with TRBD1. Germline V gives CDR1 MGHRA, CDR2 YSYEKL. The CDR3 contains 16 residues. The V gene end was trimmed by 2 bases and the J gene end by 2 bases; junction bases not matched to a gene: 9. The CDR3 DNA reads TGCGCCAGCAGCCAACAAATCGGCCAGGGGGCCTACGAGCAGTACGTC. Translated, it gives CASSQQIGQGAYEQYV.

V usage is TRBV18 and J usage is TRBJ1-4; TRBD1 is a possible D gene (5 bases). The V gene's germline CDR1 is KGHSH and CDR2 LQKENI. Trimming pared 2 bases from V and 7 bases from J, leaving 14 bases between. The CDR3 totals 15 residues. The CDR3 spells CASSPTRHGGEKLFF. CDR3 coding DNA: TGTGCCAGCTCACCAACGAGACACGGGGGTGAAAAACTGTTTTTT.

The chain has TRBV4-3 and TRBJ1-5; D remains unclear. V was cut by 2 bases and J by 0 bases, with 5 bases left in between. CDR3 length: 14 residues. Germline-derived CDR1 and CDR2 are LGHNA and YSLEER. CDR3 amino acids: CASSQTDSNQPQHF. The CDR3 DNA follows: TGCGCCAGCAGCCAAACGGATAGCAATCAGCCCCAGCATTTT.

The CDR3 nucleotides are TGTGCCAGCAGTCAGATTAGCGGGAGCTCCTACAATGAGCAGTTCTTC. Its translation is CASSQISGSSYNEQFF. The chain combines TRBV7-3 with TRBJ2-1; 9 bases are shared with TRBD2. The germline V gene encodes CDR1 SGHTA and CDR2 FQGTGA. The V gene end was trimmed by 6 bases and the J gene end by 0 bases; junction bases not matched to a gene: 6. The CDR3 sequence is 16 residues long. The full variable domain, its missing parts supplied by reference TRBV7-3 and TRBJ2-1, is GAGVSQTPSNKVTEKGKYVELRCDPISGHTALYWYRQSLGQGPEFLIYFQGTGAADDSGLPNDRFFAVRPEGSVSTLKIQRTERGDSAVYLCASSQISGSSYNEQFFGPGTRLTVL.

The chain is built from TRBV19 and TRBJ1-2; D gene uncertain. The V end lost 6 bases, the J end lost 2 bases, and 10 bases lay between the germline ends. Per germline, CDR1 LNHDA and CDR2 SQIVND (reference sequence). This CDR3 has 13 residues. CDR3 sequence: CASRPEVNYGYTF. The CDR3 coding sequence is TGTGCCAGTAGGCCGGAGGTCAACTATGGCTACACCTTC.

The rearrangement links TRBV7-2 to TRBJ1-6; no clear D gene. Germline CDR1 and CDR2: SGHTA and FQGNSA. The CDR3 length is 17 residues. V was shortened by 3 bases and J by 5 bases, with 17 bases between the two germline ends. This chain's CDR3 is CASSLGGVRTDNSPLHF. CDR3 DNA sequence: TGTGCCAGCAGCTTGGGTGGGGTTCGTACGGATAATTCACCCCTCCACTTT.

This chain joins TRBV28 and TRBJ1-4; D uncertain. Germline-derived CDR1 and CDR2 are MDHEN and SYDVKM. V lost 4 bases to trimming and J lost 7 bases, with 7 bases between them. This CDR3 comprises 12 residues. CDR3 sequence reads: CASSSRPEKLFF. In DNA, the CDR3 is TGTGCCAGCAGTTCAAGACCTGAAAAACTGTTTTTT.

The CDR3 DNA sequence: TGTGCCAGCAGTTTATCCGACACCTACTATGGCTACACCTTC. Protein: CASSLSDTYYGYTF. This chain links TRBV28 with TRBJ1-2, with no clear D. CDR3 length: 14 residues. V lost 1 base to trimming and J lost 3 bases, with 9 bases between them. Germline V CDR1 and CDR2: MDHEN, SYDVKM.

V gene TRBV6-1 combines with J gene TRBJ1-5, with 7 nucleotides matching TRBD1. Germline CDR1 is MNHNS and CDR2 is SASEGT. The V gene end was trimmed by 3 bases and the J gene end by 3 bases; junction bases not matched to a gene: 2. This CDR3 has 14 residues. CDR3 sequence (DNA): TGTGCCAGCAGTGAGGGACAGCTCAATCAGCCCCAGCATTTT. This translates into CASSEGQLNQPQHF.